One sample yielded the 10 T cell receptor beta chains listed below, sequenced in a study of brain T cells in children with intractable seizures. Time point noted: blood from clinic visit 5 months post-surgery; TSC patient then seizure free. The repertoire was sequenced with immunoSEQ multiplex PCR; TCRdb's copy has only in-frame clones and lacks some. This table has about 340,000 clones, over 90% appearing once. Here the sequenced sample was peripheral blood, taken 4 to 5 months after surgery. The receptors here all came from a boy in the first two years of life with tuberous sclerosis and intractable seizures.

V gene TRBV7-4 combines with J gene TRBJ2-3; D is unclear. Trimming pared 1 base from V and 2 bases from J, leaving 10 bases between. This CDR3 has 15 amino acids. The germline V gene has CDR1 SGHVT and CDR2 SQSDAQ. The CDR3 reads CASSLVFQFTDTQYF. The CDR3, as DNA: TGTGCCAGCAGCTTAGTGTTCCAGTTCACAGATACGCAGTATTTT.

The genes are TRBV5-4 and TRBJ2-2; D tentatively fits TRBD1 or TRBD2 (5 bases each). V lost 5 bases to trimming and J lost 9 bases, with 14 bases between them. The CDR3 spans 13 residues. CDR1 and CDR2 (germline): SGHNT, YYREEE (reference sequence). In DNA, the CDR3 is TGTGCCAGCAGTAAGGAGCAGGGACGGGAGCTGTTTTTT. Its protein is CASSKEQGRELFF.

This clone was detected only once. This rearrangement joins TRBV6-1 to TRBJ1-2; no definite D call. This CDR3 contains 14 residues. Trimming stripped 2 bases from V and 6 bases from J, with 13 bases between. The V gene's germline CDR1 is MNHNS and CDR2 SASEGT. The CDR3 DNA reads TGTGCCAGCAGTGAATCAGGCGGAAATGATGGCTACACCTTC. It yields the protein CASSESGGNDGYTF.

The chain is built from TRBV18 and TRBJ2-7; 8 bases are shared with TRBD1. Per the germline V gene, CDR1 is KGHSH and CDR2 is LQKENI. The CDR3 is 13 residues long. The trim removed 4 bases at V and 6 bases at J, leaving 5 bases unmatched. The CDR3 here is CASSRGTGGEQYF. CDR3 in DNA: TGTGCCAGCTCACGAGGGACAGGCGGCGAGCAGTACTTC. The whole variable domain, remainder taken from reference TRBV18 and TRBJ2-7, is NAGVMQNPRHLVRRRGQEARLRCSPMKGHSHVYWYRQLPEEGLKFMVYLQKENIIDESGMPKERFSAEFPKEGPSILRIQQVVRGDSAAYFCASSRGTGGEQYFGPGTRLTVT.

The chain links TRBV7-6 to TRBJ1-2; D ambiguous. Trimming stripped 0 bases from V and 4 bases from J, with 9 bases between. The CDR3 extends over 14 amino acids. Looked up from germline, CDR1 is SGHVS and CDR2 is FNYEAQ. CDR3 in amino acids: CASSLAEDLYGYTF. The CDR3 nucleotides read TGTGCCAGCAGCTTAGCAGAAGACCTCTATGGCTACACCTTC.

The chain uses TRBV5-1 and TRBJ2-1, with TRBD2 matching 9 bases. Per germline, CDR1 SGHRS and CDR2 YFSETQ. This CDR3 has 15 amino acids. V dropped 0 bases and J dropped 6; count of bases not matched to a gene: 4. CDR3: CASSLGSGSFNEQFF. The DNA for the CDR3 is TGCGCCAGCAGCTTGGGTAGCGGGAGTTTCAATGAGCAGTTCTTC.

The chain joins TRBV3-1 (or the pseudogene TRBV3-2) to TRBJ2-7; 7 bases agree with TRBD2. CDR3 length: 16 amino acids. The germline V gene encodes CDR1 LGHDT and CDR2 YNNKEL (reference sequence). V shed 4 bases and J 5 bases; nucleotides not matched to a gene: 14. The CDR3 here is CASSPILGTGGNEQYF. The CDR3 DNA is TGTGCCAGCAGCCCCATCTTGGGGACCGGGGGGAACGAGCAGTACTTC.

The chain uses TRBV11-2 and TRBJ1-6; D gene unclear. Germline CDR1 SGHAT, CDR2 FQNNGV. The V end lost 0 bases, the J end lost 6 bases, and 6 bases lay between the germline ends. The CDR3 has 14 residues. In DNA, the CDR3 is TGTGCCAGCAGCTTAGATACAGCTAATTCACCCCTCCACTTT. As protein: CASSLDTANSPLHF.

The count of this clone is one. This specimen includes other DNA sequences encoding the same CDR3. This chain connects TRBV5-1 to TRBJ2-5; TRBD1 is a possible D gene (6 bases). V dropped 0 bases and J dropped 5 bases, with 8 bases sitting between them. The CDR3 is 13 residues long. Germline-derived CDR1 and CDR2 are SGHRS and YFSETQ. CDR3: CASSLDRVETQYF. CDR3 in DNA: TGCGCCAGCAGCTTGGACAGGGTGGAGACCCAGTACTTC.

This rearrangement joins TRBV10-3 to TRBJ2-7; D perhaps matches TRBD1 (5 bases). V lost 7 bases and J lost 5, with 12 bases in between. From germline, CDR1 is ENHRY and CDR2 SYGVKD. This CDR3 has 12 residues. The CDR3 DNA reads TGTGCCATCACCCAGCAAGGGGACGAGCAGTACTTC. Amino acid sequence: CAITQQGDEQYF.